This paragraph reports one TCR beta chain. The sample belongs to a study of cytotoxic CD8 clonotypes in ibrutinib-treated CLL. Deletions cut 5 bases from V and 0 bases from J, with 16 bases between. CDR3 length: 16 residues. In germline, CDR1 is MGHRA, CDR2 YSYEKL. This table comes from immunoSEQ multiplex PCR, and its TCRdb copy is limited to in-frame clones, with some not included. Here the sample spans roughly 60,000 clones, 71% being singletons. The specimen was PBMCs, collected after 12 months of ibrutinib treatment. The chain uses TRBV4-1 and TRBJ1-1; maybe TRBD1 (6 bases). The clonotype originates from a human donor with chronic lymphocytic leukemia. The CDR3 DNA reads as TGCGCCAGCAGCAATCCTTACAGGGAGGTGAACACTGAAGCTTTCTTT. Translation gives CASSNPYREVNTEAFF.